This is a list of T cell receptor beta chains from one sample in a study of T-cell reconstitution after alpha-beta-depleted transplantation in children. Each CDR3 protein is one row after TCRdb ran MiXCR on the PCR reads. Of around 490,000 distinct CDR3 sequences listed, 10% to 12% are singletons. The material sequenced was PBMCs, mostly from graft donor cells, taken 180 days after TCRalphabeta/CD19-depleted stem cell transplant. The receptor source for this set is a female patient aged 2-10 years who had a stem cell transplant for aplastic anemia, so the T cells may come from the graft donor. Each CDR3 is given with its conserved first and last residue. Each record gives: J gene, clone size, V gene, D gene, CDR3 DNA, CDR3 protein. The D gene is left open where the match is weak. Where a row states a size, it is once, few, many or the class of an expanded clone; other rows omit it.

J: TRBJ2-3; size: .; V: TRBV5-1; D: .; DNA: TGCGCCAGCAGCTTGGAGCGGCCGGTCACAGATACGCAGTATTTT; CDR3: CASSLERPVTDTQYF
J: TRBJ1-5; size: .; V: TRBV21-1; D: .; DNA: TGTGCCAGCAGCTGGGTAGGGGACCTAGATCAGCCCCAGCATTTT; CDR3: CASSWVGDLDQPQHF
J: TRBJ2-1; size: few; V: TRBV18; D: .; DNA: TGTGCCAGCTCAAAGGGGACCAGTGAGCAGTTCTTC; CDR3: CASSKGTSEQFF
J: TRBJ1-1; size: .; V: TRBV7-9; D: .; DNA: TGTGCCAGCAGCTTAGCGCATCAGTCCTCTGAAGCTTTCTTT; CDR3: CASSLAHQSSEAFF
J: TRBJ2-2; size: .; V: TRBV24-1; D: TRBD2; DNA: TGTGCCACCAGTGGGGTAGCGGGAGGCGCCGGGGAGCTGTTTTTT; CDR3: CATSGVAGGAGELFF
J: TRBJ1-1; size: .; V: TRBV7-3; D: .; DNA: TGTGCCAGCAGCTCCTCAGGGATTATGAACACTGAAGCTTTCTTT; CDR3: CASSSSGIMNTEAFF
J: TRBJ2-5; size: .; V: TRBV5-4; D: TRBD2; DNA: TGTGCCAGCAGCTTGGCTAGCGGGATTCAAGAGACCCAGTACTTC; CDR3: CASSLASGIQETQYF
J: TRBJ1-4; size: many; V: TRBV12-3/TRBV12-4; D: TRBD1; DNA: TGTGCCAGCTGCCTACTGGGACAGTCTAATGAAAAACTGTTTTTT; CDR3: CASCLLGQSNEKLFF
J: TRBJ1-5; size: .; V: TRBV4-1; D: .; DNA: TGCGCCAGCAGCCTGGTCGAGCTCAGCAATCAGCCCCAGCATTTT; CDR3: CASSLVELSNQPQHF
J: TRBJ1-1; size: many; V: TRBV12-3/TRBV12-4; D: TRBD1; DNA: TGTGCCAGCAGAAGACAGGGGGGGACTGAAGCTTTCTTT; CDR3: CASRRQGGTEAFF
J: TRBJ2-1; size: .; V: TRBV12-3/TRBV12-4; D: TRBD2; DNA: TGTGCCAGCAGATTTAGCGGGACGGTTAACAATGAGCAGTTCTTC; CDR3: CASRFSGTVNNEQFF
J: TRBJ1-2; size: few; V: TRBV4-3; D: .; DNA: TGCGCCAGCAGCCAAGAACAGGGTTTATATGGCTACACCTTC; CDR3: CASSQEQGLYGYTF
J: TRBJ2-2; size: .; V: TRBV10-2; D: TRBD2; DNA: TGCGCCAGCAGTGAGTCGGCTAGCGGACCCGGGGAGCTGTTTTTT; CDR3: CASSESASGPGELFF
J: TRBJ1-5; size: .; V: TRBV29-1; D: TRBD1; DNA: TGCAGCGTTCTGACAGGGCGCGATCAGCCCCAGCATTTT; CDR3: CSVLTGRDQPQHF
J: TRBJ2-3; size: few; V: TRBV7-2; D: TRBD2; DNA: TGTGCCAGCAGCTTGAGTGGGGGACTAGCCGGTTTT; CDR3: CASSLSGGLAGF
J: TRBJ2-5; size: .; V: TRBV18; D: .; DNA: TGTGCCAGCTCACCACCGGAGAACAGGTTGGAGACCCAGTACTTC; CDR3: CASSPPENRLETQYF
J: TRBJ2-2; size: few; V: TRBV6-1; D: TRBD2; DNA: TGTGCCAGCAGTGTGACTAGCACCATAAGCACCGGGGAGCTGTTTTTT; CDR3: CASSVTSTISTGELFF
J: TRBJ2-5; size: .; V: TRBV4-1; D: .; DNA: TGCGCCAGCAGCCATGGGCCTGCACCCCATGAGACCCAGTACTTC; CDR3: CASSHGPAPHETQYF
J: TRBJ2-5; size: few; V: TRBV6-5; D: TRBD1; DNA: TGTGCCAGCAGTTACTCGACAGGGAAGTTTATAGGAGAGACCCAGTACTTC; CDR3: CASSYSTGKFIGETQYF
J: TRBJ1-5; size: .; V: TRBV27; D: .; DNA: TGTGCCAGCAGTCTAACACAGGGTCTCAATCAGCCCCGGCATTTT; CDR3: CASSLTQGLNQPRHF
J: TRBJ2-5; size: .; V: TRBV5-1; D: TRBD1; DNA: TGCGCCAGCAGCTTGACGCCCGGGACAGGGGAAGAGACCCAGTACTTC; CDR3: CASSLTPGTGEETQYF
J: TRBJ2-4; size: few; V: TRBV28; D: .; DNA: TGTGCCAGCAGTTTATCTGGGGTCGCAGCCAAAAACATTCAGTACTTC; CDR3: CASSLSGVAAKNIQYF
J: TRBJ1-4; size: .; V: TRBV21-1; D: .; DNA: TGTGCCAGCAGCAAAGCAACAGGGGGCCGGGAAAAACTGTTTTTT; CDR3: CASSKATGGREKLFF
J: TRBJ1-5; size: few; V: TRBV7-8; D: .; DNA: TGTGCCAGCAGCCCTAGCCCGGGCCAGCCCCAGCATTTT; CDR3: CASSPSPGQPQHF
J: TRBJ1-3; size: few; V: TRBV18; D: .; DNA: TGTGCCAGCTCACCGCACAGAGGGTCTGGAAACACCATATATTTT; CDR3: CASSPHRGSGNTIYF
J: TRBJ2-1; size: .; V: TRBV9; D: TRBD2; DNA: TGTGCCAGCAGCATTAGCGGGAGTGTGGGGGATGAGCAGTTCTTC; CDR3: CASSISGSVGDEQFF
J: TRBJ1-1; size: many; V: TRBV12-3/TRBV12-4; D: .; DNA: TGTGCCAGCAGTCCCAGGGAGAGGGACACTGAAGCTTTCTTT; CDR3: CASSPRERDTEAFF
J: TRBJ2-3; size: many; V: TRBV20-1; D: .; DNA: TGCAGTGCCCCTACGAACAAGGGAGGCACGCAGTATTTT; CDR3: CSAPTNKGGTQYF